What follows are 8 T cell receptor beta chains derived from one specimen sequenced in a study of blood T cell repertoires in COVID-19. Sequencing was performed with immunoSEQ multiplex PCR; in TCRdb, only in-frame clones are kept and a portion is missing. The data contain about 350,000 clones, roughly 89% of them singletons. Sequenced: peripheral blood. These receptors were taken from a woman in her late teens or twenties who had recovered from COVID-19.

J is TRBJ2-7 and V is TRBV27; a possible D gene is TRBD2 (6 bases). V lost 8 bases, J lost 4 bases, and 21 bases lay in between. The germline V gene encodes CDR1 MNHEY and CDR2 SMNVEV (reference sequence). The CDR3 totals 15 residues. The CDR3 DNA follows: TGTGCCAGCCCTGGCCAGCGGGCAGGGTTTTACGAGCAGTACGTC. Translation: CASPGQRAGFYEQYV.

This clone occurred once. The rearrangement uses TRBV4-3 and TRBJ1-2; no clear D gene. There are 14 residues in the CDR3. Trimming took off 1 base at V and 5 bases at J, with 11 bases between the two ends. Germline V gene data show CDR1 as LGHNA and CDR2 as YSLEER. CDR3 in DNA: TGCGCCAGCAGCCAAGCCACCGCGGGATATGGCTACACCTTC. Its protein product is CASSQATAGYGYTF.

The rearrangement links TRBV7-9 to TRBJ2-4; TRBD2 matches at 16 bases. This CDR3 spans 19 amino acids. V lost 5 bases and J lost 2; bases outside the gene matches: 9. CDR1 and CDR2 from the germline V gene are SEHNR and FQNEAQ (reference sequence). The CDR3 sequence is CASSRGLAGGPVTKNIQYF. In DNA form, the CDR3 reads TGTGCCAGCAGCAGGGGACTAGCGGGAGGGCCGGTAACCAAAAACATTCAGTACTTC.

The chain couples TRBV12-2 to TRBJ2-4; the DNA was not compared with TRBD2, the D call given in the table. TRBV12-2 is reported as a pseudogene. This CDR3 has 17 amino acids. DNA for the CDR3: TGTGCAAGTCGCACCCGGACTAGCGGGAGGGCCAAAAACATTCAGTACTTC. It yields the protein CASRTRTSGRAKNIQYF.

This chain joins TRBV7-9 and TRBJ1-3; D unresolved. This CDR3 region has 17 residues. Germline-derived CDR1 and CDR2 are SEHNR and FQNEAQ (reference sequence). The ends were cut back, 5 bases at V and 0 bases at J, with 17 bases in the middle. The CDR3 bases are TGTGCCAGCAGCACGGGTCCCAAACTTCTCTCTGGAAACACCATATATTTT. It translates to CASSTGPKLLSGNTIYF.

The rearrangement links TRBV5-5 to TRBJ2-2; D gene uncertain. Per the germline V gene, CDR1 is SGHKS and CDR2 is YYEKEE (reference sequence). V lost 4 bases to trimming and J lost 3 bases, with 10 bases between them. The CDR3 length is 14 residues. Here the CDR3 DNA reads TGTGCCAGCAGCGTTGCGCTTTACACCGGGGAGCTGTTTTTT. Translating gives CASSVALYTGELFF.

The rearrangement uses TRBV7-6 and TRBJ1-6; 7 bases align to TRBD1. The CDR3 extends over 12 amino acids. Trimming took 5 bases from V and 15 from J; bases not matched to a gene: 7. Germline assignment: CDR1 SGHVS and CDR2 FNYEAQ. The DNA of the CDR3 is TGTGCCAGCAGCAACACAGGGGCCAACCTCCACTTT. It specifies CASSNTGANLHF.

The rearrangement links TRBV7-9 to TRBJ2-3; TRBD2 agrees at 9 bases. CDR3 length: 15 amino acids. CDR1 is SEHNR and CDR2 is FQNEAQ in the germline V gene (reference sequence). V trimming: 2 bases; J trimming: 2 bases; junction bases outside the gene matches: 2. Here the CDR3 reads CASSLLAGLTDTQYF. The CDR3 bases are TGTGCCAGCAGCTTACTAGCGGGGCTCACAGATACGCAGTATTTT.